This passage covers 2 T cell receptor beta chains from one sample sequenced in a study of CD4 T cells in relation to SARS-CoV-2 and coronaviruses. Some clones are missing from TCRdb's copy, which holds only in-frame ones; the method was immunoSEQ multiplex PCR. The data show tens of thousands of clones, 84% seen once. Their recognized antigens are unknown. The source material was naive CD4+ T cells from PBMCs, cultured in vitro. Subset reported: naive CD4+ T cells isolated by negative enrichment. The receptors were gathered from an adult with COVID-19.

The rearrangement uses TRBV28 and TRBJ1-6; D is undetermined. Germline V gene lookup returns CDR1 MDHEN and CDR2 SYDVKM. This CDR3 contains 13 residues. Trimming cost V 8 bases and J 6 bases, with 11 bases left between them. CDR3 sequence: CASGRSANSPLHF. The DNA for the CDR3 is TGTGCCAGCGGCAGGTCTGCTAATTCACCCCTCCACTTT.

The gene calls are TRBV12-5 and TRBJ2-3; perhaps TRBD1 as D (6 bases). The CDR3 covers 14 residues. Looked up from germline, CDR1 is LGHNT and CDR2 is FRNRAP. Trimming stripped 4 bases from V and 2 bases from J, with 10 bases between. The CDR3 DNA sequence: TGTGCTAGTGGTTCAGGGGTGGACACAGATACGCAGTATTTT. Its translation is CASGSGVDTDTQYF.